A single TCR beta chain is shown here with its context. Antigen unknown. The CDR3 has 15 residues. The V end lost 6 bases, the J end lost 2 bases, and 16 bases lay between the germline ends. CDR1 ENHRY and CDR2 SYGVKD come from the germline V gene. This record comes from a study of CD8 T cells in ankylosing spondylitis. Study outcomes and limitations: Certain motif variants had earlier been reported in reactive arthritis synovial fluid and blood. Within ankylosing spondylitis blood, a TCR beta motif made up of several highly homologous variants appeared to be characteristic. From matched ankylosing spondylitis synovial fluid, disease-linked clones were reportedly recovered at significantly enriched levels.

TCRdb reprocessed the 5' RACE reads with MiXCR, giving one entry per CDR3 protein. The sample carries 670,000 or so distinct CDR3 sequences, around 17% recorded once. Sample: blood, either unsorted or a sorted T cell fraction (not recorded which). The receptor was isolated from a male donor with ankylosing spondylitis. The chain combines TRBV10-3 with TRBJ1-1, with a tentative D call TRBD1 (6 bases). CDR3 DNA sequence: TGTGCCATCAGGATGGACAGAATTGAAAACACTGAAGCTTTCTTT. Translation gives CAIRMDRIENTEAFF.